The 6 T cell receptor beta chains reported below all come from one sample, sequenced in a study of blood T cells in healthy people across ages. A second roughly 6 to 12 cycle PCR used barcoded and J-beta primers. TCRdb reprocessed the 5' RACE reads via MiXCR and lists one record per CDR3 protein. The data hold around 520,000 distinct CDR3 sequences, with approximately 26% observed a single time. The same sample was also studied in work on T cells of mothers and their children.

Sequenced material: blood. The source of these receptors is a boy aged 2 to 10 in good health.

This clonotype was counted between two and nine times. The chain recombines TRBV2 with TRBJ2-5, with 11 nucleotides matching TRBD1. The CDR3 length is 15 residues. Per germline, CDR1 SNHLY and CDR2 FYNNEI. V dropped 4 bases and J dropped 5; count of bases not matched to a gene: 6. The CDR3 loop is CASSGGTGGFETQYF. Written as DNA, the CDR3 is TGTGCCAGCAGTGGGGGGACAGGGGGGTTTGAGACCCAGTACTTC. The whole variable domain, remainder taken from reference TRBV2 and TRBJ2-5, is EPEVTQTPSHQVTQMGQEVILRCVPISNHLYFYWYRQILGQKVEFLVSFYNNEISEKSEIFDDQFSVERPDGSNFTLKIRSTKLEDSAMYFCASSGGTGGFETQYFGPGTRLLVL.

This clonotype was picked up a small number of times. The CDR3 loop is CAISESGDTQYF. CDR3 DNA sequence: TGTGCCATCAGTGAGTCAGGCGATACGCAGTATTTT. The chain combines TRBV10-3 with TRBJ2-3; no clear D gene. Germline V CDR1 and CDR2: ENHRY, SYGVKD. The CDR3 consists of 12 residues. The V and J ends lost 0 bases and 6 bases respectively, with 4 bases between them.

The CDR3 DNA is TGTGCCAGCAGTCGATCGACTAGCGGGACCTACGAGCAGTACTTC. Protein product: CASSRSTSGTYEQYF. The chain links TRBV6-2 or TRBV6-3 to TRBJ2-5; TRBD2 aligns across 11 bases. The J call may be wrong; the DNA end is better matched by TRBJ2-7. CDR1 is MNHEY, CDR2 SVGEGT, per germline. There are 15 residues in the CDR3.

The chain has TRBV14 and TRBJ2-7; D remains ambiguous. The CDR3 length is 13 residues. Germline values: CDR1 SGHDN, CDR2 FVKESK. Trimming stripped 0 bases from V and 0 bases from J, with 3 bases between. The CDR3, as DNA: TGTGCCAGCAGCCAAGATTTCTCCTACGAGCAGTACTTC. Encoded protein: CASSQDFSYEQYF.

The chain has TRBV7-3 and TRBJ1-1, with 8 bases identical to TRBD1. V shed 4 bases, J shed 6 bases, and the junction held 13 bases outside the gene matches. This CDR3 is 16 amino acids long. The germline gives CDR1 SGHTA, CDR2 FQGTGA. This CDR3 is CASSSYGGQGASEAFF. The DNA for the CDR3 is TGTGCCAGCAGCTCCTACGGTGGGCAGGGGGCTTCTGAAGCTTTCTTT.

CDR3 DNA sequence: TGTGCCAGCAACTTAGGACAGTCTGGAAACACCATATATTTT. It specifies CASNLGQSGNTIYF. The rearrangement uses TRBV27 and TRBJ1-3, with D possibly TRBD1 on 6 matching bases. Germline-derived CDR1 and CDR2 are MNHEY and SMNVEV (reference sequence). The length of the CDR3 is 14 residues. Trimming left V 7 bases short and J 1 base short, with 11 bases between.